This passage covers 32 T cell receptor beta chains from one sample sequenced in a study of beta chain features in type 1 diabetes. Points from the study as a whole: Type 1 diabetes patients showed a moderate but significant shortening of TCRB CDR3s in all four CD4+ subsets.

The entirety of the isolated RNA underwent reverse transcription, so expressed TCRB transcripts were sequenced. Assay used: immunoSEQ multiplex PCR; TCRdb lists only in-frame clones, some missing. Of about 340,000 clones in the sample, approximately 12% were seen once. No antigens are known for them. The sequencing sample was made of naive CD4+ T cells from blood. The receptors derive from a woman between 18 and 29 years old with type 1 diabetes.

This chain joins TRBV7-2 and TRBJ2-1; 11 nucleotides agree with TRBD2. The CDR3 spans 15 residues. V shed 3 bases and J 9 bases; nucleotides not matched to a gene: 7. The germline CDR1 and CDR2 sequences are SGHTA and FQGNSA. CDR3 sequence reads: CASSFGTSGTSEQFF. As DNA, the CDR3 is TGTGCCAGCAGCTTCGGGACTAGCGGTACGAGTGAGCAGTTCTTC.

This clone is a singleton in its sample. This chain uses TRBV28 with TRBJ1-4; TRBD1 matches at 7 bases. Germline V gives CDR1 MDHEN, CDR2 SYDVKM. With V trimmed by 2 bases and J by 5 bases, 2 bases remained unmatched. This CDR3 is built from 14 residues. The chain's CDR3 is CASSLTGVNEKLFF. The CDR3, as DNA: TGTGCCAGCAGTTTAACAGGGGTCAATGAAAAACTGTTTTTT. Full variable domain (missing parts from reference TRBV28 and TRBJ1-4): DVKVTQSSRYLVKRTGEKVFLECVQDMDHENMFWYRQDPGLGLRLIYFSYDVKMKEKGDIPEGYSVSREKKERFSLILESASTNQTSMYLCASSLTGVNEKLFFGSGTQLSVL.

This clone has a handful of counts. The chain links TRBV5-1 to TRBJ2-1; possible D gene TRBD2, 6 bases. The ends were cut back, 1 base at V and 2 bases at J, with 7 bases in the middle. The CDR3 has 14 amino acids. Germline CDR1 reads SGHRS; CDR2 reads YFSETQ. CDR3 loop: CASSLTSPYNEQFF. CDR3 bases: TGCGCCAGCAGCTTGACTAGCCCCTACAATGAGCAGTTCTTC.

This clone has just a few counts. This chain links TRBV11-3 with TRBJ2-2, with 7 nucleotides matching TRBD1. The CDR3 is 16 residues long. V gave up 5 bases and J gave up 3 bases; unmatched junction bases: 9. CDR1 and CDR2 (germline): SGHNT, YENEEA. The CDR3 is CASSNPTGQYTGELFF. As DNA, the CDR3 is TGTGCCAGCAGCAACCCTACGGGACAGTACACCGGGGAGCTGTTTTTT.

The table lists this clone with a few counts. V and J are TRBV28 and TRBJ2-1; D is possibly TRBD1 (6 bases). Germline CDR1 reads MDHEN; CDR2 reads SYDVKM. This CDR3 comprises 16 residues. V was pared by 4 bases and J by 4 bases, with 17 bases between. The CDR3 bases are TGTGCCAGCAGTTCTCGTCCCGGGACACCTTACAATGAGCAGTTCTTC. It codes for CASSSRPGTPYNEQFF.

This clone was observed a few times. The rearrangement uses TRBV28 and TRBJ2-7; 7 bases are shared with TRBD1. CDR3 length: 14 amino acids. CDR1 and CDR2 from the germline V gene are MDHEN and SYDVKM. Germline trimming cut 4 bases from V and 2 bases from J; bases unmatched to any gene: 5. This CDR3 is CASSWVDRTYEQYF. CDR3 DNA: TGTGCCAGCAGTTGGGTGGACAGGACCTACGAGCAGTACTTC.

The gene calls are TRBV9 and TRBJ2-2, with D perhaps matching TRBD2 (6 bases). Trimming took off 2 bases at V and 1 base at J, with 12 bases between the two ends. This CDR3 region has 16 residues. In germline, CDR1 is SGDLS, CDR2 YYNGEE. Here the CDR3 DNA reads TGTGCCAGCAGCGTGGCCGGGACTTTGAACACCGGGGAGCTGTTTTTT. As protein: CASSVAGTLNTGELFF.

This clone was seen more than once but under ten times. The chain carries TRBV5-6 and TRBJ2-1; 8 nucleotides line up with TRBD2. The trim removed 4 bases at V and 4 bases at J, leaving 7 bases unmatched. In germline, CDR1 is SGHDT, CDR2 YYEEEE. The CDR3 is 15 amino acids. As DNA, the CDR3 is TGTGCCAGCAGCCTATATAGCGGGGCTTACAATGAGCAGTTCTTC. It is translated as CASSLYSGAYNEQFF.

The genes are TRBV9 and TRBJ1-1; D unclear. This CDR3 has 14 residues. With 5 bases removed from V and 1 base from J, the gap between germline ends came to 12 bases. Germline CDR1 and CDR2: SGDLS and YYNGEE. CDR3 in DNA: TGTGCCAGCAGTCTAGAGGGTAGGAACACTGAAGCTTTCTTT. Residues: CASSLEGRNTEAFF.

This clone was counted between two and nine times. This chain uses TRBV7-8 with TRBJ2-7; 14 bases agree with TRBD2. This CDR3 comprises 18 residues. J gave up 5 bases and V 1 base, and 10 bases lay outside the gene matches. Germline V CDR1 and CDR2: SGHVS, FQNEAQ. CDR3 coding DNA: TGTGCCAGCAGCTTAGTCAGGACTAGCGGGAGGACCAGGGACGAGCAGTACGTC. Its translation: CASSLVRTSGRTRDEQYV.

The V call is TRBV29-1, the J call TRBJ1-2; the D is unclear. Germline CDR1 reads SQVTM; CDR2 reads ANQGSEA. The CDR3 spans 12 residues. V was shortened by 6 bases and J by 1 base, with 9 bases between the two germline ends. CDR3 nucleotide sequence: TGCAGCGTGTTATCCCTTAACTATGGCTACACCTTC. The encoded protein is CSVLSLNYGYTF.

This chain links TRBV21-1 with TRBJ2-7; TRBD1 is the table's D call, not checked against the DNA. TRBV21-1 is a known pseudogene. The CDR3 is made up of 14 amino acids. The CDR3 is CASSPHGQSYEQYV. The CDR3 DNA reads as TGTGCCAGCAGCCCCCACGGACAGAGCTACGAGCAGTACGTC.

This chain uses TRBV7-3 with TRBJ1-1; D remains unclear. The CDR3 consists of 13 residues. Trimming shortened V by 2 bases and J by 0 bases, and 4 bases separated the two germline ends. The germline CDR1 and CDR2 sequences are SGHTA and FQGTGA. CDR3 nucleotides: TGTGCCAGCAGCTTATTAGTGAACACTGAAGCTTTCTTT. Translated: CASSLLVNTEAFF. Full variable domain (outside the CDR3, taken from reference TRBV7-3 and TRBJ1-1): GAGVSQTPSNKVTEKGKYVELRCDPISGHTALYWYRQSLGQGPEFLIYFQGTGAADDSGLPNDRFFAVRPEGSVSTLKIQRTERGDSAVYLCASSLLVNTEAFFGQGTRLTVV.

This clone was counted between two and nine times. The chain is built from TRBV5-4 and TRBJ2-1; TRBD2 aligns across 7 bases. V was pared by 0 bases and J by 9 bases, with 3 bases of the junction left unmatched. From germline, CDR1 is SGHNT and CDR2 YYREEE (reference sequence). The CDR3 runs 13 residues. This chain's CDR3 is CASSLDPGGEQFF. In nucleotides, the CDR3 is TGTGCCAGCAGCTTGGATCCGGGGGGTGAGCAGTTCTTC.

This clone was recorded a few times. The chain is built from TRBV30 and TRBJ2-5; D is uncertain. The V end lost 3 bases, the J end lost 2 bases, and 4 bases lay between the germline ends. This CDR3 comprises 11 residues. The germline V gene has CDR1 GTSNPN and CDR2 SVGIG (reference sequence). CDR3 sequence (DNA): TGTGCCTGGAGAGAGCAAGAGACCCAGTACTTC. Protein product: CAWREQETQYF.

This clone has a handful of counts. This chain uses TRBV2 with TRBJ2-3; D is undetermined. The V gene's germline CDR1 is SNHLY and CDR2 FYNNEI. The CDR3 has 13 residues. The V end lost 4 bases, the J end lost 4 bases, and 9 bases lay between the germline ends. The CDR3 sequence is CASSAAPPDTQYF. As DNA, the CDR3 is TGTGCCAGCAGTGCTGCGCCCCCAGATACGCAGTATTTT.

The chain joins TRBV25-1 to TRBJ1-2; 10 bases map to TRBD1. V gave up 0 bases and J gave up 8 bases; unmatched junction bases: 9. Germline V gene sequence: CDR1 MGHDK, CDR2 SYGVNS. The CDR3 contains 16 residues. CDR3 DNA sequence: TGTGCCAGCAGTGAATACCGATCCGGGACAGGGGAGGGCTACACCTTC. Encoded protein: CASSEYRSGTGEGYTF.

J is TRBJ1-1 and V is TRBV9; the D gene is possibly TRBD1 (6 bases). The germline V and J ends were trimmed by 0 bases and 4 bases, with 13 bases remaining between them. Looked up from germline, CDR1 is SGDLS and CDR2 is YYNGEE. This CDR3 is 15 amino acids long. The CDR3 region has the DNA TGTGCCAGCAGCGTAGCGCAACAGGGATCCACTGAAGCTTTCTTT. This codes for CASSVAQQGSTEAFF.

The table lists this clone with a few counts. The chain carries TRBV5-6 and TRBJ2-1; D might be TRBD2 (7 bases). The V end was cut by 4 bases, the J end by 8 bases, with 19 bases between. The CDR3 consists of 15 residues. Germline loops: CDR1 SGHDT, CDR2 YYEEEE. The CDR3 sequence: CASSRGAIRLDEQFF. In DNA, the CDR3 is TGTGCCAGCAGCCGGGGGGCAATTCGGTTAGATGAGCAGTTCTTC.

This clone was picked up a small number of times. The V gene is TRBV5-4, the J gene TRBJ2-5, with 9 bases that match TRBD2. The CDR3 extends over 16 amino acids. The trim removed 2 bases at V and 0 bases at J, leaving 5 bases unmatched. CDR1 SGHNT and CDR2 YYREEE come from the germline V gene (reference sequence). CDR3 sequence reads: CASSFNSGGYQETQYF. The CDR3 bases are TGTGCCAGCAGCTTTAACAGCGGGGGGTACCAAGAGACCCAGTACTTC.

This clone showed up just a few times. This sequence joins TRBV5-1 and TRBJ2-5, with no clear D. V dropped 0 bases and J dropped 12 bases, with 15 bases sitting between them. The CDR3 is 13 residues long. CDR1 SGHRS and CDR2 YFSETQ come from the germline V gene. The CDR3 DNA is TGCGCCAGCAGCTTGGCCCTTCCCGAGGCGAAGTACTTC. Translation gives CASSLALPEAKYF. Full variable domain (rest looked up from reference TRBV5-1 and TRBJ2-5): KAGVTQTPRYLIKTRGQQVTLSCSPISGHRSVSWYQQTPGQGLQFLFEYFSETQRNKGNFPGRFSGRQFSNSRSEMNVSTLELGDSALYLCASSLALPEAKYFGPGTRLLVL.

This clone was seen once. The chain employs TRBV11-3 and TRBJ2-5; D perhaps matches TRBD2 (6 bases). In germline, CDR1 is SGHNT, CDR2 YENEEA. This CDR3 region has 15 residues. Trimming removed 5 bases from V and 1 base from J, with 14 bases in between. This CDR3 reads CASSRAGVSQETQYF. The CDR3 coding sequence is TGTGCCAGCAGCCGAGCGGGCGTTAGCCAAGAGACCCAGTACTTC.

The rearrangement uses TRBV7-9 and TRBJ2-2; 10 nucleotides agree with TRBD2. The CDR3 runs 18 residues. The V segment lost 1 base and the J segment 4 bases; nucleotides outside the gene matches: 9. The germline V gene encodes CDR1 SEHNR and CDR2 FQNEAQ (reference sequence). The CDR3 DNA reads TGTGCCAGCAGCTTAGGGTTTCTAGCGGGAGCCGGCACCGGGGAGCTGTTTTTT. This sequence encodes CASSLGFLAGAGTGELFF.

This clone has just a few counts. The chain carries TRBV18 and TRBJ2-3; D ambiguous. Germline V gives CDR1 KGHSH, CDR2 LQKENI. The CDR3 is made up of 12 amino acids. V lost 5 bases and J lost 2, with 5 bases in between. The CDR3 is CASSGPTDTQYF. CDR3 DNA sequence: TGTGCCAGCTCAGGGCCCACAGATACGCAGTATTTT.

This clone occurred a few times. The rearrangement joins TRBV29-1 to TRBJ2-7; D gene uncertain. Germline loops: CDR1 SQVTM, CDR2 ANQGSEA. This CDR3 spans 14 amino acids. Trimming cost V 4 bases and J 1 base, with 14 bases left between them. The CDR3 loop reads CSVAEFSRSYEQYF. The CDR3 DNA follows: TGCAGCGTTGCCGAGTTCTCGAGGTCCTACGAGCAGTACTTC.

The J gene is TRBJ2-5, the V gene TRBV7-2; D gene unclear. The germline CDR1 and CDR2 sequences are SGHTA and FQGNSA. CDR3 length: 11 amino acids. Between the trimmed V and J ends, which lost 4 bases and 5 bases, there was a span of 5 bases. The CDR3 coding sequence is TGTGCCAGCAGCTCCGCGGAGACCCAGTACTTC. It specifies CASSSAETQYF.

In its sample, this clone was seen a few times. This chain connects TRBV19 to TRBJ2-7; a weak D match, TRBD1 (5 bases). This CDR3 has 11 residues. Germline CDR1 and CDR2: LNHDA and SQIVND (reference sequence). Trimming left V 10 bases short and J 2 bases short, with 9 bases between. In nucleotides, the CDR3 is TGTGCCACCAGGACACCCTACGAGCAGTACGTC. Translation gives CATRTPYEQYV.

This clone has more than one count but fewer than ten. This chain links TRBV30 with TRBJ2-7; 7 positions agree with TRBD1. Germline V gives CDR1 GTSNPN, CDR2 SVGIG (reference sequence). V was clipped by 2 bases and J by 0 bases; unmatched bases: 7. This CDR3 is built from 15 residues. The CDR3 DNA follows: TGTGCCTGGAGTTACAGGGGAACGAGCTCCTACGAGCAGTACGTC. Translated: CAWSYRGTSSYEQYV.

The chain employs TRBV18 and TRBJ1-1, with TRBD1 matching over 9 bases. CDR3 length: 14 residues. J gave up 4 bases and V 3 bases, and 3 bases lay outside the gene matches. Germline lookup yields CDR1 KGHSH and CDR2 LQKENI. The CDR3 DNA is TGTGCCAGCTCACCCGGGACAGGGAGCACTGAAGCTTTCTTT. Residues: CASSPGTGSTEAFF.

This clone was detected a few times. The rearrangement uses TRBV6-5 and TRBJ2-1; 8 bases agree with TRBD1. The CDR3 length is 15 residues. V trimming: 8 bases; J trimming: 5 bases; junction bases outside the gene matches: 11. Germline V gene data show CDR1 as MNHEY and CDR2 as SVGAGI. This CDR3 is CASVSRGTGNNEQFF. The CDR3 region has the DNA TGTGCCAGCGTCTCAAGGGGGACAGGCAACAATGAGCAGTTCTTC.

This clone was picked up many times. V usage is TRBV14 and J usage is TRBJ2-1; TRBD2 aligns across 9 bases. The CDR3 sequence is 13 residues long. Germline CDR1 SGHDN, CDR2 FVKESK. Trimming at V came to 3 bases and at J to 8 bases, leaving 2 bases not matched to a gene. The CDR3 sequence is CASSQGLAYEQFF. In DNA, the CDR3 is TGTGCCAGCAGCCAGGGACTAGCCTATGAGCAGTTCTTC.

The chain links TRBV5-1 to TRBJ1-1; D not resolved. This CDR3 comprises 16 residues. Germline V gene data show CDR1 as SGHRS and CDR2 as YFSETQ. Trimming removed 5 bases from V and 3 bases from J, with 20 bases in between. CDR3 bases: TGCGCCAGCAGGGAGAGTACGGGAAGGAGGTACACTGAAGCTTTCTTT. It is translated as CASRESTGRRYTEAFF.